This record concerns one TCR beta chain sequence. Its matching antigen is unknown. A read error may account for a junction end that differs from germline. To make TCR beta libraries, researchers used iRepertoire HTBI primers and Arm-PCR of CDR3 regions. Each CDR3 protein gets one entry after TCRdb re-called the multiplex PCR reads with MiXCR. The table shows some 420,000 distinct CDR3 sequences, with around a fifth occurring only once. These data come from a study of regulatory T cells in long-lasting Graves disease. CDR3 size: 13 residues. Germline-derived CDR1 and CDR2 are DFQATT and SNEGSKA (reference sequence). The time point: persistent/refractory GD, antithyroid drugs over 5 years with positive TRAb. PBMCs were the source of the RNA used for TCR sequencing. Study-wide results and limits: TRBV28, TRBJ1-2 and TRBJ2-5 were segments that persistent disease favored.

The chain has TRBV20-1 and TRBJ2-7; D uncertain. The sample was peripheral blood mononuclear cells (PBMCs), taken when the disease was refractory, from a patient treated with antithyroid drugs. This receptor was obtained from a female donor with Graves disease. Here the CDR3 reads CSARDSYSYEQCF. In DNA, the CDR3 is TGCAGTGCTAGAGATAGCTACTCCTACGAGCAGTGCTTC.